Each of the 27 T cell receptor beta chains below was sequenced from the same sample in a study of cytomegalovirus exposure and HLA in healthy donors. In the PCR, 60 Vbeta and 13 Jbeta primers were used. Data came from immunoSEQ multiplex PCR; TCRdb stores just in-frame clones and leaves some out. The sample includes 220,000 or so clones, around 86% of them seen just once. The specimen sequenced was PBMCs. Every receptor here comes from a woman aged 40 to 49 in good health and CMV-seronegative.

The chain couples TRBV4-1 to TRBJ1-1; possibly TRBD1 for D (5 bases). The length of the CDR3 is 14 residues. The germline V and J ends were trimmed by 1 base and 10 bases, with 16 bases remaining between them. The germline CDR1 and CDR2 sequences are MGHRA and YSYEKL. The CDR3 coding sequence is TGCGCCAGCAGCCAAGCTTTTATAGGGGCTAGAGCTTTCTTT. It translates to CASSQAFIGARAFF.

The J gene is TRBJ2-7, the V gene TRBV14; D is possibly TRBD1 (5 bases). There are 13 residues in the CDR3. V was trimmed by 4 bases and J by 7 bases, leaving 14 bases between them. CDR1 and CDR2 from the germline V gene are SGHDN and FVKESK. This chain's CDR3 is CASSRRTLEEQYF. CDR3 bases: TGTGCCAGCAGCCGCCGGACACTGGAAGAGCAGTACTTC.

The CDR3 DNA reads TGTGCCAGCAGCTTAGATCCCTCCCCCCGGGAGAATCCCTACGAGCAGTACTTC. Its translation: CASSLDPSPRENPYEQYF. The V and J genes are TRBV11-2 and TRBJ2-7; a weak D match, TRBD2 (6 bases). The CDR3 has 18 amino acids. Deletions cut 0 bases from V and 2 bases from J, with 20 bases between. Per the germline V gene, CDR1 is SGHAT and CDR2 is FQNNGV.

CDR3 residues: CASSATGTSPLEQFF. The CDR3 DNA is TGTGCCAGCAGCGCGACCGGGACTAGCCCTCTTGAGCAGTTCTTC. The V call is TRBV9, the J call TRBJ2-1; 9 bases are shared with TRBD2. V was pared by 3 bases and J by 9 bases, with 10 bases of the junction left unmatched. CDR1 and CDR2 from the germline V gene are SGDLS and YYNGEE. This CDR3 is 15 amino acids long.

This chain joins TRBV13 and TRBJ2-2; possible D gene TRBD2, 5 bases. CDR1 and CDR2 (germline): PRHDT, FYEKMQ (reference sequence). The CDR3 spans 16 residues. The V gene lost 2 bases and the J gene lost 5 bases, with 15 bases spanning the gap. CDR3 coding DNA: TGTGCCAGCAGCTTAATTTCGCGGACTCTAACCGGGGAGCTGTTTTTT. Amino acid sequence: CASSLISRTLTGELFF.

The chain uses TRBV29-1 and TRBJ1-4; 7 nucleotides match TRBD1. Looked up from germline, CDR1 is SQVTM and CDR2 is ANQGSEA. The trim removed 4 bases at V and 5 bases at J, leaving 4 bases unmatched. The CDR3 loop spans 13 amino acids. For the CDR3, the DNA is TGCAGCGTTGCCGGGACAGCAAATGAAAAACTGTTTTTT. Amino acid sequence: CSVAGTANEKLFF.

CDR3 bases: TGTGCCAGTAGTGGACAGGGTGGTGATGAAAAACTGTTTTTT. Its translation: CASSGQGGDEKLFF. This chain joins TRBV19 and TRBJ1-4; TRBD1 aligns across 8 bases. The J segment lost 6 bases and the V segment lost 5 bases, leaving 5 bases of the junction unmatched. The CDR3 consists of 14 residues. From germline, CDR1 is LNHDA and CDR2 SQIVND (reference sequence).

The chain links TRBV30 to TRBJ1-3; 7 positions match TRBD1. The V segment lost 1 base and the J segment 2 bases; nucleotides outside the gene matches: 5. Per the germline V gene, CDR1 is GTSNPN and CDR2 is SVGIG (reference sequence). The CDR3 loop spans 15 amino acids. CDR3 sequence (DNA): TGTGCCTGGAGTGCTGCAGGGACAGCTGGAAACACCATATATTTT. Protein sequence: CAWSAAGTAGNTIYF.

The rearrangement links TRBV7-7 to TRBJ2-3, with TRBD2 identical over 7 bases. The germline V gene has CDR1 SSHAT and CDR2 FNYEAQ (reference sequence). CDR3 length: 15 residues. With 5 bases clipped from V and 6 bases from J, the junction kept 11 bases outside the gene matches. CDR3 in DNA: TGTGCCAGCAGCCCGACGGGGGGTAAGATGGATACGCAGTATTTT. Its translation: CASSPTGGKMDTQYF.

This sequence joins TRBV30 and TRBJ2-3; 8 bases match TRBD2. J gave up 4 bases and V 1 base, and 7 bases lay outside the gene matches. CDR3 length: 15 amino acids. Germline lookup yields CDR1 GTSNPN and CDR2 SVGIG (reference sequence). The CDR3 DNA is TGTGCCTGGAGTGACGGGAGCGGGAGAGCAGATACGCAGTATTTT. Protein sequence: CAWSDGSGRADTQYF.

The rearrangement uses TRBV7-9 and TRBJ2-2, with a possible D match to TRBD1 (5 bases). The V gene lost 1 base and the J gene lost 6 bases, with 9 bases spanning the gap. The CDR3 sequence is 14 residues long. The germline V gene has CDR1 SEHNR and CDR2 FQNEAQ (reference sequence). The CDR3 DNA follows: TGTGCCAGCAGCTTAGTCTTACAGGCCGGGGAGCTGTTTTTT. It translates to CASSLVLQAGELFF.

This chain joins TRBV19 and TRBJ2-1; a possible D gene is TRBD2 (6 bases). V was trimmed by 0 bases and J by 9 bases, leaving 12 bases between them. Germline V lookup: CDR1 LNHDA, CDR2 SQIVND (reference sequence). The CDR3 totals 14 residues. The CDR3 coding sequence is TGTGCCAGTAGTATAGATACTGGGGGGAGTGAGCAGTTCTTC. Translated, it gives CASSIDTGGSEQFF.

This clone has a single count. The chain couples TRBV4-1 to TRBJ2-4, with 10 bases identical to TRBD1. The CDR3 covers 15 residues. Per the germline V gene, CDR1 is MGHRA and CDR2 is YSYEKL. The J segment lost 8 bases and the V segment lost 3 bases, leaving 7 bases of the junction unmatched. DNA for the CDR3: TGCGCCAGCAGCCAGGCTTGGACAGGGGGAGACATTCAGTACTTC. The encoded protein is CASSQAWTGGDIQYF.

The chain is built from TRBV19 and TRBJ1-5; D gene uncertain. Germline lookup yields CDR1 LNHDA and CDR2 SQIVND (reference sequence). Trimming took 7 bases from V and 9 from J, leaving 28 bases between them. The CDR3 has 17 residues. CDR3 amino acids: CASTTAPVQPRDRPQHF. CDR3 nucleotides: TGTGCCAGTACCACCGCGCCAGTACAGCCCCGTGATAGGCCCCAGCATTTT. The variable domain in full, with the rest retrieved from reference TRBV19 and TRBJ1-5, is DGGITQSPKYLFRKEGQNVTLSCEQNLNHDAMYWYRQDPGQGLRLIYYSQIVNDFQKGDIAEGYSVSREKKESFPLTVTSAQKNPTAFYLCASTTAPVQPRDRPQHFGDGTRLSIL.

This chain uses TRBV28 with TRBJ2-7; 7 bases are shared with TRBD2. Germline V gene lookup returns CDR1 MDHEN and CDR2 SYDVKM. The CDR3 length is 14 residues. Trimming at V came to 10 bases and at J to 5 bases, leaving 14 bases not matched to a gene. The CDR3 nucleotides are TGTGCCACCGCCGGGACTACCTATTCCCACGAGCAGTACTTC. Translated, it gives CATAGTTYSHEQYF. Together with reference TRBV28 and TRBJ2-7, the CDR3 gives the full variable domain: DVKVTQSSRYLVKRTGEKVFLECVQDMDHENMFWYRQDPGLGLRLIYFSYDVKMKEKGDIPEGYSVSREKKERFSLILESASTNQTSMYLCATAGTTYSHEQYFGPGTRLTVT.

V gene TRBV14 combines with J gene TRBJ1-3; D is possibly TRBD1 (6 bases). The germline V gene encodes CDR1 SGHDN and CDR2 FVKESK. With 4 bases removed from V and 0 bases from J, the gap between germline ends came to 13 bases. The CDR3 sequence is 16 residues long. CDR3 region: CASSPLGGYSGNTIYF. Here the CDR3 DNA reads TGTGCCAGCAGCCCCCTTGGGGGCTACTCTGGAAACACCATATATTTT.

The V and J genes are TRBV19 and TRBJ1-5; possible D gene TRBD1, 6 bases. The germline V gene encodes CDR1 LNHDA and CDR2 SQIVND (reference sequence). Between the trimmed V and J ends, which lost 3 bases and 7 bases, there was a span of 16 bases. The CDR3 sequence is 15 residues long. In DNA form, the CDR3 reads TGTGCCAGTAGTATTAACAGGGCGATTCGGCAGCCCCAGCATTTT. This gives the protein CASSINRAIRQPQHF.

CDR3 bases: TGCGCCAGCAGCGTTTCCCAGCGACTCTCCTACAATGAGCAGTTCTTC. Translated, it gives CASSVSQRLSYNEQFF. The chain has TRBV5-1 and TRBJ2-1; D gene unclear. CDR1 is SGHRS, CDR2 YFSETQ, per germline. Trimming cost V 4 bases and J 0 bases, with 14 bases left between them. The CDR3 sequence is 16 residues long.

V gene TRBV28 combines with J gene TRBJ2-7, with TRBD1 matching over 12 bases. Germline V gene data show CDR1 as MDHEN and CDR2 as SYDVKM. The CDR3 length is 16 residues. Trimming at V came to 6 bases and at J to 7 bases, leaving 13 bases not matched to a gene. This CDR3 reads CASRSPPGQGAGEQYF. CDR3 coding DNA: TGTGCCAGCAGGTCACCCCCGGGACAGGGGGCAGGGGAGCAGTACTTC.

The gene calls are TRBV7-9 and TRBJ2-1; D possibly corresponds to TRBD2 (5 bases). The CDR3 has 15 amino acids. Trimming removed 1 base from V and 4 bases from J, with 11 bases in between. Germline CDR1 and CDR2: SEHNR and FQNEAQ (reference sequence). CDR3 residues: CASSLVGNPYNEQFF. The CDR3 bases are TGTGCCAGCAGCTTAGTCGGGAACCCTTACAATGAGCAGTTCTTC.

The gene calls are TRBV12-5 and TRBJ2-7; the match to TRBD1 covers 8 bases. Germline CDR1 reads LGHNT; CDR2 reads FRNRAP. V was clipped by 5 bases and J by 0 bases; unmatched bases: 3. The CDR3 runs 14 residues. CDR3 loop: CASGPGTGSYEQYF. The CDR3, as DNA: TGTGCTAGTGGTCCCGGGACAGGCTCCTACGAGCAGTACTTC.

The J gene is TRBJ2-5, the V gene TRBV2, with a tentative D call TRBD1 (6 bases). The CDR3 sequence is 11 residues long. Trimming left V 6 bases short and J 7 bases short, with 9 bases between. Germline assignment: CDR1 SNHLY and CDR2 FYNNEI. DNA of the CDR3: TGTGCCAGCAGCCCCAGGGGGACCCAGTACTTC. Translating it yields CASSPRGTQYF.

The CDR3 nucleotides read TGTGCCAGCAGTGACGGGGGGACCCCTAATGAAAAACTGTTTTTT. It yields the protein CASSDGGTPNEKLFF. V is TRBV6-4 and J is TRBJ1-4; possible D gene TRBD1, 5 bases. This CDR3 is built from 15 residues. V lost 2 bases to trimming and J lost 3 bases, with 10 bases between them. Germline-derived CDR1 and CDR2 are MRHNA and SNTAGT.

The chain joins TRBV10-2 to TRBJ1-4, with D possibly TRBD1 on 6 matching bases. The CDR3 contains 15 residues. Looked up from germline, CDR1 is WSHSY and CDR2 is SAAADI. Trimming removed 7 bases at V and 7 bases at J, with 19 bases between. CDR3 sequence (DNA): TGCGCCAGCAAACCTCCGGGGGGGGCGGGTGAAAAACTGTTTTTT. This translates into CASKPPGGAGEKLFF.

This clone was seen just once. The V and J genes are TRBV5-1 and TRBJ1-3, with D perhaps TRBD1 (6 bases). The CDR3 covers 16 residues. V lost 0 bases and J lost 0, with 10 bases in between. Germline CDR1 and CDR2: SGHRS and YFSETQ. The CDR3 nucleotides read TGCGCCAGCAGCTTGGCAGGGGCGATCTCTGGAAACACCATATATTTT. Translated: CASSLAGAISGNTIYF.

This clone appeared a single time. The J gene is TRBJ2-1, the V gene TRBV14, with TRBD2 identical over 9 bases. Per germline, CDR1 SGHDN and CDR2 FVKESK. The V gene end was trimmed by 1 base and the J gene end by 4 bases; junction bases not matched to a gene: 14. This CDR3 is 19 amino acids long. CDR3 sequence (DNA): TGTGCCAGCAGCCAAGTCGGGCTTGGAAGCGGGAGGTGGTACAATGAGCAGTTCTTC. As protein: CASSQVGLGSGRWYNEQFF.

The chain joins TRBV13 to TRBJ2-5, with 10 bases matching TRBD2. The end of the DNA fits TRBJ2-7 better, so the J call may be wrong. Germline V CDR1 and CDR2: PRHDT, FYEKMQ (reference sequence). The CDR3 is 14 residues long. CDR3 protein: CASSLASGSYEQYF. The CDR3 region has the DNA TGTGCCAGCAGCTTAGCTAGCGGGAGCTACGAGCAGTACTTC.